This T cell receptor beta chain was sequenced in a study of T cells expressing NK-cell markers. Study as a whole: Among the eight sequenced donors, seven tested HCMV-seropositive and one tested seronegative. Study conclusions and caveats: These same clonotypes (in a few donors) also led the CD3+CD56-NKG2C+ fraction.

Notes on this clonotype: The antigen is not known.

This CDR3 has 14 amino acids. The germline V gene has CDR1 MDHEN and CDR2 SYDVKM. TCRdb reprocessed the 5' RACE reads, keeping one entry per CDR3 protein, no DNA. The sample table includes 450,000 to 600,000 distinct CDR3 sequences. The genes are TRBV28 and TRBJ2-1; TCRdb selects TRBD2, and the lack of DNA leaves this call unchecked. This clonotype was obtained from a man younger than 35 in good health. The sample consisted of blood T cells: a sorted CD56 or NKG2C T cell subset, CD4+ or CD8+ T cells, or bulk PBMC T cells (not recorded which). CDR3 in amino acids: CASSLGGLAYEQFF. Full variable domain (rest looked up from reference TRBV28 and TRBJ2-1): DVKVTQSSRYLVKRTGEKVFLECVQDMDHENMFWYRQDPGLGLRLIYFSYDVKMKEKGDIPEGYSVSREKKERFSLILESASTNQTSMYLCASSLGGLAYEQFFGPGTRLTVL.